Below are 22 T cell receptor beta chains sequenced from a single sample in a study of cytomegalovirus exposure and HLA in healthy donors (dated by TCRdb to about 2017). Library preparation was by the immunoSEQ multiplex PCR assay. TCRdb re-hosts the immuneACCESS table, in-frame sequences only. Its copies lack some clones; in the studies checked, an unresolved V gene accounts for under half of them, and the cause for the rest is not known. The sample yields hundreds of thousands of clones; approximately 90% were counted once. Of the sample, 0.65% to 0.95% is held by the ten largest clones. The sequenced material came from PBMCs. Receptors originate from a woman aged 18-29 years in good health and CMV-seronegative.

The V and J genes are TRBV7-6 and TRBJ2-3; 10 nucleotides agree with TRBD2. Germline CDR1 reads SGHVS; CDR2 reads FNYEAQ. The CDR3 is 16 residues long. Trimming removed 0 bases from V and 1 base from J; junction bases left unmatched: 1. CDR3 coding DNA: TGTGCCAGCAGCTTAGCGCTAGCGGGGGGCACAGATACGCAGTATTTT. This gives the protein CASSLALAGGTDTQYF.

CDR3 in amino acids: CASSARDFTDTQYF. The CDR3, as DNA: TGTGCCAGCAGTGCCAGGGACTTCACAGATACGCAGTATTTT. The chain carries TRBV2 and TRBJ2-3; TRBD2 might be the D (6 bases). The germline gives CDR1 SNHLY, CDR2 FYNNEI. The CDR3 length is 14 residues. V shed 4 bases and J shed 2 bases, with 10 bases lying between them. The variable domain in full, completed from reference TRBV2 and TRBJ2-3, reads EPEVTQTPSHQVTQMGQEVILRCVPISNHLYFYWYRQILGQKVEFLVSFYNNEISEKSEIFDDQFSVERPDGSNFTLKIRSTKLEDSAMYFCASSARDFTDTQYFGPGTRLTVL.

The chain combines TRBV6-1 with TRBJ1-1; tentatively, D is TRBD1 (5 bases). From germline, CDR1 is MNHNS and CDR2 SASEGT. This CDR3 spans 16 amino acids. V was cut by 4 bases and J by 4 bases, with 19 bases left in between. The CDR3 spells CASSGRTPRKGTEAFF. Here the CDR3 DNA reads TGTGCCAGCAGTGGACGGACACCTCGGAAGGGCACTGAAGCTTTCTTT.

In nucleotides, the CDR3 is TGCGCCAGCAGTGGAACTAGCGGGGAAAACCAGTACTTC. This encodes CASSGTSGENQYF. The chain has TRBV10-2 and TRBJ2-5, with TRBD2 matching over 10 bases. The V segment lost 4 bases and the J segment 10 bases; nucleotides outside the gene matches: 6. Germline CDR1 and CDR2: WSHSY and SAAADI. The CDR3 covers 13 residues.

V and J are TRBV7-9 and TRBJ2-7; 9 positions match TRBD1. The germline V gene has CDR1 SEHNR and CDR2 FQNEAQ (reference sequence). Trimming at V came to 5 bases and at J to 5 bases, leaving 10 bases not matched to a gene. The CDR3 runs 15 residues. This CDR3 is CASSGRGQGQDEQYF. The CDR3 bases are TGTGCCAGCAGCGGGAGGGGACAGGGCCAGGACGAGCAGTACTTC.

The genes are TRBV27 and TRBJ2-7, with D perhaps matching TRBD1 (5 bases). Trimming removed 2 bases at V and 2 bases at J, with 13 bases between. The CDR3 spans 15 residues. Germline CDR1 and CDR2: MNHEY and SMNVEV (reference sequence). CDR3 DNA: TGTGCCAGCAGTTTAGGTGGGGCTCTGACCTACGAGCAGTACTTC. Residues: CASSLGGALTYEQYF.

The chain is built from TRBV27 and TRBJ1-5; possibly TRBD1 for D (5 bases). Germline V gene lookup returns CDR1 MNHEY and CDR2 SMNVEV (reference sequence). Deletions cut 2 bases from V and 4 bases from J, with 9 bases between. The CDR3 has 14 residues. The CDR3 loop is CASSLTGINQPQHF. The CDR3 DNA reads as TGTGCCAGCAGTTTAACAGGAATTAATCAGCCCCAGCATTTT.

The rearrangement links TRBV19 to TRBJ2-7; 9 bases match TRBD1. J lost 3 bases, V lost 5 bases, and 11 bases had no gene match. The CDR3 is 16 amino acids. Per the germline V gene, CDR1 is LNHDA and CDR2 is SQIVND (reference sequence). This CDR3 is CASSVTGTGKFYEQYF. The CDR3 DNA reads as TGTGCCAGTAGTGTTACCGGGACAGGGAAGTTCTACGAGCAGTACTTC.

The CDR3: CASSNGTYEQYF. The CDR3 nucleotides are TGTGCCAGCTCAAACGGGACCTACGAGCAGTACTTC. The chain has TRBV18 and TRBJ2-7, with D maybe TRBD2 (5 bases). Looked up from germline, CDR1 is KGHSH and CDR2 is LQKENI. The CDR3 loop spans 12 amino acids. The V end lost 5 bases, the J end lost 2 bases, and 7 bases lay between the germline ends. Full variable domain (remainder filled in from reference TRBV18 and TRBJ2-7): NAGVMQNPRHLVRRRGQEARLRCSPMKGHSHVYWYRQLPEEGLKFMVYLQKENIIDESGMPKERFSAEFPKEGPSILRIQQVVRGDSAAYFCASSNGTYEQYFGPGTRLTVT.

The chain combines TRBV11-2 with TRBJ2-7; a possible D gene is TRBD1 (5 bases). Germline V gene data show CDR1 as SGHAT and CDR2 as FQNNGV. The ends were cut back, 1 base at V and 1 base at J, with 11 bases in the middle. The CDR3 is 15 residues long. The chain's CDR3 is CASSLGPGSSYEQYF. The CDR3 nucleotides read TGTGCCAGCAGCTTAGGTCCAGGGTCATCCTACGAGCAGTACTTC.

This chain links TRBV6-5 with TRBJ2-1, with D perhaps TRBD1 (5 bases). Germline lookup yields CDR1 MNHEY and CDR2 SVGAGI. Trimming took 6 bases from V and 5 from J, leaving 17 bases between them. This CDR3 spans 15 amino acids. In DNA, the CDR3 is TGTGCCAGCAGACCTGGGTTACTCAGGGACAATGAGCAGTTCTTC. Protein: CASRPGLLRDNEQFF.

The J gene is TRBJ1-4, the V gene TRBV5-1, with TRBD1 identical over 7 bases. Germline V lookup: CDR1 SGHRS, CDR2 YFSETQ. CDR3 length: 14 amino acids. V shed 4 bases, J shed 6 bases, and the junction held 6 bases outside the gene matches. The CDR3 here is CASSQGGSDEKLFF. DNA of the CDR3: TGCGCCAGCAGCCAAGGGGGCTCCGATGAAAAACTGTTTTTT.

The chain employs TRBV11-2 and TRBJ1-1; D may be TRBD1 (5 bases). With 5 bases removed from V and 1 base from J, the gap between germline ends came to 11 bases. This CDR3 has 14 residues. The germline gives CDR1 SGHAT, CDR2 FQNNGV. The DNA for the CDR3 is TGTGCCAGCAGCCACCGACAGTCGAACACTGAAGCTTTCTTT. It is translated as CASSHRQSNTEAFF.

The chain combines TRBV27 with TRBJ1-1; possible D gene TRBD1, 5 bases. The V gene's germline CDR1 is MNHEY and CDR2 SMNVEV (reference sequence). The CDR3 covers 15 residues. V was trimmed by 0 bases and J by 5 bases, leaving 13 bases between them. CDR3 DNA sequence: TGTGCCAGCAGTTTATCGCAGGGCTTAGTGACTGAAGCTTTCTTT. This gives the protein CASSLSQGLVTEAFF.

The V and J genes are TRBV7-8 and TRBJ2-7; the D gene is possibly TRBD1 (5 bases). CDR1 and CDR2 (germline): SGHVS, FQNEAQ. The V and J ends lost 2 bases and 2 bases respectively, with 13 bases between them. The CDR3 is 15 amino acids. The CDR3 bases are TGTGCCAGCAGCTTAAGGGGTTGGGTAACCTACGAGCAGTACTTC. Amino acid sequence: CASSLRGWVTYEQYF.

The chain links TRBV15 to TRBJ1-4; D call uncertain. The V and J ends lost 6 bases and 0 bases respectively, with 11 bases between them. This CDR3 has 15 residues. CDR1 is LNHNV and CDR2 is YYDKDF in the germline V gene (reference sequence). CDR3 amino acids: CATRNSIATNEKLFF. CDR3 DNA sequence: TGTGCCACCAGGAACTCAATAGCAACTAATGAAAAACTGTTTTTT.

The gene calls are TRBV5-1 and TRBJ1-1, with D maybe TRBD1 (5 bases). The germline gives CDR1 SGHRS, CDR2 YFSETQ. The CDR3 contains 15 residues. Trimming removed 0 bases from V and 5 bases from J, with 14 bases in between. For the CDR3, the DNA is TGCGCCAGCAGCTTGGCCCACACCGGGGGTACTGAAGCTTTCTTT. Translating gives CASSLAHTGGTEAFF.

The V call is TRBV30, the J call TRBJ2-1, with 8 bases identical to TRBD2. Trimming at V came to 2 bases and at J to 3 bases, leaving 15 bases not matched to a gene. Germline V gene sequence: CDR1 GTSNPN, CDR2 SVGIG (reference sequence). CDR3 length equals 18 residues. In DNA, the CDR3 is TGTGCCTGGAGTATTGGTAGCGGGACCGTTCGGGTCTACAATGAGCAGTTCTTC. Protein product: CAWSIGSGTVRVYNEQFF.

The chain carries TRBV5-1 and TRBJ2-5, with 9 bases identical to TRBD1. The CDR3 extends over 16 amino acids. The V gene end was trimmed by 4 bases and the J gene end by 5 bases; junction bases not matched to a gene: 12. The germline gives CDR1 SGHRS, CDR2 YFSETQ. DNA of the CDR3: TGCGCCAGCAGCGAAGCCTATACAGGGGGCCGGGAGACCCAGTACTTC. Translating gives CASSEAYTGGRETQYF. Supplemented by reference TRBV5-1 and TRBJ2-5, the full variable domain reads KAGVTQTPRYLIKTRGQQVTLSCSPISGHRSVSWYQQTPGQGLQFLFEYFSETQRNKGNFPGRFSGRQFSNSRSEMNVSTLELGDSALYLCASSEAYTGGRETQYFGPGTRLLVL.

The chain employs TRBV29-1 and TRBJ2-7, with TRBD2 identical over 12 bases. The J segment lost 3 bases and the V segment lost 6 bases, leaving 3 bases of the junction unmatched. The CDR3 has 13 amino acids. The germline CDR1 and CDR2 sequences are SQVTM and ANQGSEA. CDR3 bases: TGCAGCGTCGGACTAGCGGGACACTACGAGCAGTACTTC. Translation: CSVGLAGHYEQYF.

The CDR3 DNA follows: TGTGCCAGCAGTCCCATCCCTGGGGCCAACGTCCTGACTTTC. This encodes CASSPIPGANVLTF. The V and J genes are TRBV6-1 and TRBJ2-6; the D is unclear. Trimming pared 5 bases from V and 2 bases from J, leaving 7 bases between. The CDR3 length is 14 residues. Germline-derived CDR1 and CDR2 are MNHNS and SASEGT.

This clone was seen a single time. This chain uses TRBV19 with TRBJ2-1; 8 nucleotides match TRBD1. Trimming at V came to 5 bases and at J to 3 bases, leaving 6 bases not matched to a gene. The length of the CDR3 is 15 residues. Per the germline V gene, CDR1 is LNHDA and CDR2 is SQIVND (reference sequence). Written as DNA, the CDR3 is TGTGCCAGTAGTCTCGGACAGGGCAACTACAATGAGCAGTTCTTC. Protein product: CASSLGQGNYNEQFF.